A selection of T cell receptor beta chains follows, all from one sample in a study of T cell responses to AZD1222 COVID-19 vaccine. Data came from immunoSEQ multiplex PCR; TCRdb stores just in-frame clones and leaves some out. The repertoire consists of over 60,000 clones, with around 74% occurring once and the leading ten covering more than 20%. Specimen: peripheral blood, collected on day 0 of MenACWY control vaccination. The receptors were sampled from an adult in good health. CDR3s include the opening cysteine and the closing phenylalanine or tryptophan. A D gene is named only where the DNA matches it firmly. Expanded clones get a size class; other rows say once, few or many, or leave the size out.

TRBV7-9	-	TRBJ1-6	TRBD1	TGTGCCAGCAGCGTCGGGACAGGGCGGCCCCTCCACTTT	CASSVGTGRPLHF
TRBV6-5	once	TRBJ1-3	-	TGTGCCAGCTCCCCATTACAGGGAGGGATCGCGACCATATATTTT	CASSPLQGGIATIYF
TRBV19	-	TRBJ2-7	-	TGTGCCAGTAGCCCCGGAGGCCCCTACGAGCAGTACTTC	CASSPGGPYEQYF
TRBV5-4	-	TRBJ1-2	TRBD1	TGTGCCAGCAGCTCAGGCCCAGGGGGCAGTGGCTACACCTTC	CASSSGPGGSGYTF
TRBV30	-	TRBJ2-5	TRBD2	TGTGCCTGCCGACTAGCGGGAGGGATCCCCCAAGAGACCCAGTACTTC	CACRLAGGIPQETQYF
TRBV23-1	few	TRBJ2-5	-	TGCGCTTTGAAACTTGCCCCGGAGACCCAGTACTTC	CALKLAPETQYF
TRBV30	-	TRBJ1-5	-	TGTGCCTGGAGTGAATTAGGGGCGCAGCCCCAGCATTTT	CAWSELGAQPQHF
TRBV2	-	TRBJ2-7	-	TGTGCCAGCAGGCCAGGGACCTCCTACGAGCAGTACTTC	CASRPGTSYEQYF
TRBV6-5	-	TRBJ1-5	-	TGTGCCAGCAGTTCCTCAGTAGTCGGTCAGCCCCAGCATTTT	CASSSSVVGQPQHF
TRBV19	-	TRBJ1-1	-	TGTGCCAGTAGCCTGGACAGCCTGAACACTGAAGCTTTCTTT	CASSLDSLNTEAFF
TRBV7-2	-	TRBJ2-1	TRBD1	TGTGCCAGCAGCTCGGGAAGGGCGGGACAGGGGAAGTTCTTC	CASSSGRAGQGKFF
TRBV6-5	-	TRBJ1-2	-	TGTGCCAGCAGGATAGCGAACAACAGAGGTGGCTACACCTTC	CASRIANNRGGYTF
TRBV15	few	TRBJ2-1	-	TGTGCCACCAGCAGTGGACAAGACAATGAGCAGTTCTTC	CATSSGQDNEQFF
TRBV7-3	-	TRBJ2-3	-	TGTGCCAGCAGCTTGCTGAGGACAGATACGCAGTATTTT	CASSLLRTDTQYF
TRBV6-5	-	TRBJ1-3	-	TGTGCCAGCAGCCAGACGAGGGGCTCAGGAAACACCATATATTTT	CASSQTRGSGNTIYF
TRBV9	-	TRBJ1-1	-	TGTGCCAGCAGCTCGGGACCTAACACTGAAGCTTTCTTT	CASSSGPNTEAFF
TRBV19	-	TRBJ1-3	-	TGTGCCAGTAGTATAGCCCGGTCCGTCTCTGGAAACACCATATATTTT	CASSIARSVSGNTIYF
TRBV6-2/TRBV6-3	-	TRBJ1-6	TRBD1	TGTGCCAGCAGTTACTCGACAGGGGTATCACCCCTCCACTTT	CASSYSTGVSPLHF
TRBV5-4	few	TRBJ2-1	TRBD2	TGTGCCAGCAGCTTGTCGCGGGGGAGTAGGGGTGAGCAGTTCTTC	CASSLSRGSRGEQFF
TRBV18	-	TRBJ1-6	-	TGTGCCAGCTCACCACCAGGCTCGACGGCCCTCCACTTT	CASSPPGSTALHF
TRBV7-2	-	TRBJ2-7	-	TGTGCCAGCAGCCCCAACCCCGGACATTACTACGAGCAGTACTTC	CASSPNPGHYYEQYF
TRBV29-1	-	TRBJ1-2	-	TGCAGCGTTGACGGGGGCTCTGGTGGCTACACCTTC	CSVDGGSGGYTF
TRBV7-6	-	TRBJ1-3	-	TGTGCCAGCAGCCGGAGACCGTTCACCTCTGGAAACACCATATATTTT	CASSRRPFTSGNTIYF
TRBV20-1	few	TRBJ2-1	-	TGCAGTGCTAGAATAACGACTGAGCAGTTCTTC	CSARITTEQFF
TRBV6-1	-	TRBJ2-1	-	TGTGCCAGCAGTGAGACCCTCAGGACAATTGAGCAGTTCTTC	CASSETLRTIEQFF
TRBV11-2	-	TRBJ2-5	TRBD2	TGTGCCAGCAGCTTAACAGCGGGAGGGGGTCGTTTAAAAGAGACCCAGTACTTC	CASSLTAGGGRLKETQYF
TRBV7-2	few	TRBJ1-2	-	TGTGCCAGCAGTTCCGATCCGGGCTATGGCTACACCTTC	CASSSDPGYGYTF
TRBV5-4	-	TRBJ2-5	-	TGTGCCAGCAGCTTGGACGGGGGAGCCGAGACCCAGTACTTC	CASSLDGGAETQYF